The source of this TCR beta chain is a study of shared clonotypes between healthy human individuals. Regarding the study as a whole: Sequencing depth was a factor that was expected to affect clonotype sharing among donors.

Per sorted-subset replicate PCR, input was approximately 0.2 ug DNA, representing about 29,000 T cell genomes. Sequencing used immunoSEQ multiplex PCR; TCRdb keeps in-frame clones, though not all of them. The sample has roughly 1,600,000 clones, approximately 98.5% seen once. As for this clone: The antigen is not known.

Material: naive CD4+ T cells sorted from blood. The subset: CD45RA+ positively selected. This receptor was identified in a man aged 25-45 years in good health.

As DNA, the CDR3 is TGTGCCTGGACTCGGACCGGGGAGCTGTTTTTT. It yields the protein CAWTRTGELFF. The chain recombines TRBV30 with TRBJ2-2; D is ambiguous. The CDR3 consists of 11 residues. Trimming took off 4 bases at V and 5 bases at J, with 5 bases between the two ends. Germline V gene sequence: CDR1 GTSNPN, CDR2 SVGIG (reference sequence).